This T cell receptor beta chain emerged from a study of cytomegalovirus exposure and HLA in healthy donors. The overall study: Researchers found that about 84% of 350 to 500 genotyped donors fell within the Caucasian-associated ancestry cluster. Study-wide results and limits: About 87% or about 30% of the time was how often most TCR beta V segments were productive, according to an earlier analysis. Testing in vitro showed three CMV-associated chains specific for CMV antigens. Analyzed later, most CMV-associated TCR beta chains appeared HLA-restricted.

Use of 60 Vbeta and 13 Jbeta primers characterized the PCR. The table came from immunoSEQ multiplex PCR; TCRdb's copy has only in-frame clones and leaves some out. This sample has approximately 150,000 clones, with approximately 70% found just once. The CDR3 length is 16 residues. V dropped 0 bases and J dropped 4 bases, with 14 bases sitting between them. Germline CDR1 reads SGHRS; CDR2 reads YFSETQ. Note on this clone: Its antigen is not known.

The chain joins TRBV5-1 to TRBJ2-1; D gene uncertain. The sequence was obtained from a human donor in good health. The sequenced sample consisted of PBMCs. The CDR3 loop is CASSLGQLALYNEQFF. The CDR3 coding sequence is TGCGCCAGCAGCTTGGGGCAGTTGGCCCTTTACAATGAGCAGTTCTTC. The full variable domain, in which reference TRBV5-1 and TRBJ2-1 provide the parts outside the CDR3, is KAGVTQTPRYLIKTRGQQVTLSCSPISGHRSVSWYQQTPGQGLQFLFEYFSETQRNKGNFPGRFSGRQFSNSRSEMNVSTLELGDSALYLCASSLGQLALYNEQFFGPGTRLTVL.